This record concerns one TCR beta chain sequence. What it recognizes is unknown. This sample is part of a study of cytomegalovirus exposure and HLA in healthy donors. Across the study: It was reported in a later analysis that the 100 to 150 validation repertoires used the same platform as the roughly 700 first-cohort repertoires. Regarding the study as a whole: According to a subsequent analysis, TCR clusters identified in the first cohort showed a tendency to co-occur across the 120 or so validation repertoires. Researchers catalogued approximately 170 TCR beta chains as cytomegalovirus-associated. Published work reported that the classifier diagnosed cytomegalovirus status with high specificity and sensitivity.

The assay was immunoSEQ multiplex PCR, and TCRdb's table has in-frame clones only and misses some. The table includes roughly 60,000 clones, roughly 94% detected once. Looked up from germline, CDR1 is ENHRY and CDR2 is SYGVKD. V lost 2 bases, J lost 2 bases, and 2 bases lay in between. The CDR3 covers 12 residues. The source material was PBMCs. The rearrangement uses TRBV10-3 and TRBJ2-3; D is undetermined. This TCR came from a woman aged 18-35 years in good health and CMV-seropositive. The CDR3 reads CAISEHTDTQYF. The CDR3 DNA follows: TGTGCCATCAGTGAGCACACAGATACGCAGTATTTT.